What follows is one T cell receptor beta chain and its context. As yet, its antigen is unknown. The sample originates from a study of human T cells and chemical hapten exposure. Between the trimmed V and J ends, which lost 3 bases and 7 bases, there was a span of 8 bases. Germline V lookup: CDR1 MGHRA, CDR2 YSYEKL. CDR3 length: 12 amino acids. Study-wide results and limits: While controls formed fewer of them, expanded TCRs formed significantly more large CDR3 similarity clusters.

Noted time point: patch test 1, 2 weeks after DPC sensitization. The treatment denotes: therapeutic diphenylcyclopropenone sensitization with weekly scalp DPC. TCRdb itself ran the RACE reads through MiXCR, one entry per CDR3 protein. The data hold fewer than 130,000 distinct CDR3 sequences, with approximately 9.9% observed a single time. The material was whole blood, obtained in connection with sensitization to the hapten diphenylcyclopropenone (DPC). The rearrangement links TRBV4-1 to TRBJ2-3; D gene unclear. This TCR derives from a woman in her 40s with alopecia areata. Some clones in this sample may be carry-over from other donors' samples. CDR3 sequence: CASSHGWNTQYF. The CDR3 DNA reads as TGCGCCAGCAGCCACGGCTGGAATACGCAGTATTTT.